The 28 T cell receptor beta chains below all came from one sample that was sequenced in a study of blood T cell repertoires in COVID-19. The protocol was immunoSEQ multiplex PCR, while the TCRdb copy is restricted to in-frame clones and leaves out a portion. The profile covers a few hundred thousand clones, with under 90% appearing a single time and around 4.6% taken by the ten largest. The material sequenced was PBMCs or T cells enriched from blood (not recorded which). The receptors originated from a man aged 25 to 40 who had recovered from COVID-19.

The chain employs TRBV7-6 and TRBJ1-2; D gene uncertain. With 0 bases removed from V and 2 bases from J, the gap between germline ends came to 16 bases. The CDR3 contains 17 residues. Looked up from germline, CDR1 is SGHVS and CDR2 is FNYEAQ. CDR3 nucleotide sequence: TGTGCCAGCAGCTTAGCCCGACCTGGGCAGATCAACTATGGCTACACCTTC. Translated: CASSLARPGQINYGYTF.

Concerning this clone: Additional DNA sequences in this sample encode the identical CDR3. The J gene is TRBJ1-5, the V gene TRBV27, with TRBD1 as a possible D gene (6 bases). The V gene lost 2 bases and the J gene lost 4 bases, with 12 bases spanning the gap. CDR1 is MNHEY, CDR2 SMNVEV, per germline (reference sequence). The CDR3 has 15 amino acids. The CDR3 sequence: CASSLGGAYNQPQHF. The DNA of the CDR3 is TGTGCCAGCAGTTTAGGGGGGGCTTATAATCAGCCCCAGCATTTT.

V is TRBV18 and J is TRBJ1-4; D might be TRBD1 (6 bases). V shed 2 bases and J shed 8 bases, with 18 bases lying between them. Germline V CDR1 and CDR2: KGHSH, LQKENI. This CDR3 has 16 amino acids. CDR3 loop: CASSPTEGVTEEKLFF. The CDR3 DNA is TGTGCCAGCTCACCAACCGAGGGGGTAACGGAGGAAAAACTGTTTTTT. Drawing the rest from reference TRBV18 and TRBJ1-4, the complete variable domain is NAGVMQNPRHLVRRRGQEARLRCSPMKGHSHVYWYRQLPEEGLKFMVYLQKENIIDESGMPKERFSAEFPKEGPSILRIQQVVRGDSAAYFCASSPTEGVTEEKLFFGSGTQLSVL.

The chain uses TRBV23-1 and TRBJ2-1, with 7 nucleotides matching TRBD1. TRBV23-1 is identified as an open reading frame with a role that is uncertain. V was clipped by 6 bases and J by 6 bases; unmatched bases: 17. The CDR3 runs to 17 residues. CDR3 sequence reads: CASSPKPDRLGRNEQFF. Here the CDR3 DNA reads TGCGCCAGCAGCCCGAAGCCGGACAGGTTAGGGCGCAATGAGCAGTTCTTC.

This chain uses TRBV6-5 with TRBJ2-2; the D is unclear. The CDR3 runs 12 residues. Looked up from germline, CDR1 is MNHEY and CDR2 is SVGAGI. Between the trimmed V and J ends, which lost 8 bases and 7 bases, there was a span of 11 bases. Written as DNA, the CDR3 is TGTGCCAGCCGCTGGTCGGTCGGGGAGCTGTTTTTT. Translation: CASRWSVGELFF.

The V gene is TRBV3-1 (or the pseudogene TRBV3-2), the J gene TRBJ1-1; 10 positions match TRBD1. The germline CDR1 and CDR2 sequences are LGHDT and YNNKEL (reference sequence). The CDR3 consists of 17 residues. V shed 5 bases and J 0 bases; nucleotides not matched to a gene: 9. As DNA, the CDR3 is TGTGCCAGCAGCTTCCGCAGGACAGGGGGTTTGAACACTGAAGCTTTCTTT. This sequence encodes CASSFRRTGGLNTEAFF.

The chain employs TRBV5-1 and TRBJ2-7; 8 nucleotides line up with TRBD2. This CDR3 contains 14 residues. Unmatched junction bases numbered 4, after V lost 5 bases and J lost 0 bases. From germline, CDR1 is SGHRS and CDR2 YFSETQ. CDR3 in DNA: TGCGCCAGCAGGCGGGGGGCGAGCTCCTACGAGCAGTACTTC. It yields the protein CASRRGASSYEQYF.

The rearrangement uses TRBV5-1 and TRBJ2-3; 7 bases match TRBD2. Germline V gene data show CDR1 as SGHRS and CDR2 as YFSETQ. Germline trimming cut 2 bases from V and 3 bases from J; bases unmatched to any gene: 9. The CDR3 spans 16 residues. The CDR3 nucleotides are TGCGCCAGCAGCTTTGTGGGAGGGCCGAGGACAGATACGCAGTATTTT. Amino acid sequence: CASSFVGGPRTDTQYF.

The genes are TRBV18 and TRBJ2-5; D is ambiguous. V shed 0 bases and J shed 4 bases, with 9 bases lying between them. The CDR3 runs to 14 residues. In germline, CDR1 is KGHSH, CDR2 LQKENI. The DNA for the CDR3 is TGTGCCAGCTCACCACCGGGCGTCGGAGAGACCCAGTACTTC. Protein sequence: CASSPPGVGETQYF.

The chain joins TRBV5-5 to TRBJ2-7, with 11 bases matching TRBD1. The CDR3 spans 16 residues. V was pared by 4 bases and J by 4 bases, with 10 bases of the junction left unmatched. Germline-derived CDR1 and CDR2 are SGHKS and YYEKEE (reference sequence). This chain's CDR3 is CASSPTGQGDLYEQYF. The DNA of the CDR3 is TGTGCCAGCAGCCCTACGGGACAGGGGGACCTTTACGAGCAGTACTTC.

This sequence joins TRBV11-3 and TRBJ2-7, with 7 bases identical to TRBD1. Germline CDR1 reads SGHNT; CDR2 reads YENEEA. V lost 8 bases to trimming and J lost 3 bases; unmatched junction nucleotides: 4. The CDR3 spans 12 residues. The CDR3 DNA follows: TGTGCCAGCGAGGGGGCGAGCTACGAGCAGTACTTC. Translated, it gives CASEGASYEQYF.

The chain couples TRBV6-5 to TRBJ1-1, with TRBD1 matching 9 bases. Germline V lookup: CDR1 MNHEY, CDR2 SVGAGI. The V and J ends lost 6 bases and 4 bases, in that order; junction bases with no gene match: 3. The CDR3 is made up of 13 amino acids. As DNA, the CDR3 is TGTGCCAGCAGAGAGACAGGGGGCACTGAAGCTTTCTTT. Translating gives CASRETGGTEAFF.

This chain joins TRBV6-5 and TRBJ1-5, with 7 bases that match TRBD1. The CDR3 is made up of 15 amino acids. Germline V CDR1 and CDR2: MNHEY, SVGAGI. Trimming at V came to 8 bases and at J to 0 bases, leaving 7 bases not matched to a gene. CDR3 nucleotides: TGTGCCAGCCTCAGGGGGGATTATAGCAATCAGCCCCAGCATTTT. Translating it yields CASLRGDYSNQPQHF.

The rearrangement links TRBV5-6 to TRBJ2-7; possible D gene TRBD2, 7 bases. V lost 3 bases, J lost 0 bases, and 13 bases lay in between. Germline assignment: CDR1 SGHDT and CDR2 YYEEEE. There are 15 residues in the CDR3. CDR3 bases: TGTGCCAGCAGCTCCGGGAGGACAGACTCCTACGAGCAGTACTTC. It yields the protein CASSSGRTDSYEQYF.

The chain links TRBV27 to TRBJ2-7, with 13 bases fitting TRBD2. CDR1 is MNHEY and CDR2 is SMNVEV in the germline V gene (reference sequence). The CDR3 is 15 residues long. The V and J ends lost 3 bases and 3 bases, in that order; junction bases with no gene match: 2. The CDR3 here is CASSLRLAGGYEQYF. CDR3 DNA: TGTGCCAGCAGTTTGAGACTAGCGGGGGGCTACGAGCAGTACTTC.

The chain is built from TRBV14 and TRBJ1-6; 8 bases are a match to TRBD1. Germline loops: CDR1 SGHDN, CDR2 FVKESK. CDR3 size: 16 residues. V dropped 3 bases and J dropped 7; count of bases not matched to a gene: 8. The DNA of the CDR3 is TGTGCCAGCAGCCAGGATCGGACAGGGCTGAATTCACCCCTCCACTTT. Its protein is CASSQDRTGLNSPLHF.

This chain's CDR3 is CASSLAGREKLFF. The CDR3 bases are TGTGCCAGCAGTTTGGCAGGGAGGGAAAAACTGTTTTTT. The rearrangement joins TRBV25-1 to TRBJ1-4; D is perhaps TRBD1 (5 bases). CDR3 length: 13 amino acids. V lost 5 bases and J lost 8, with 12 bases in between. Germline assignment: CDR1 MGHDK and CDR2 SYGVNS.

The rearrangement links TRBV5-1 to TRBJ1-4; D unresolved. CDR3 length: 17 amino acids. V lost 4 bases to trimming and J lost 0 bases, with 16 bases between them. Germline CDR1 is SGHRS and CDR2 is YFSETQ. The chain's CDR3 is CASSPGVGYATNEKLFF. CDR3 nucleotides: TGCGCCAGCAGCCCGGGTGTCGGGTACGCAACTAATGAAAAACTGTTTTTT.

The J gene is TRBJ1-1, the V gene TRBV21-1. TRBV21-1 is termed a pseudogene. The CDR3 runs to 16 residues. This CDR3 is CASSKGEGNRNTEAFF. DNA for the CDR3: TGTGCCAGCAGCAAAGGGGAGGGGAATAGGAACACTGAAGCTTTCTTT.

This chain joins TRBV5-1 and TRBJ2-3; 12 bases are shared with TRBD2. Per the germline V gene, CDR1 is SGHRS and CDR2 is YFSETQ. CDR3 size: 16 residues. J lost 3 bases, V lost 3 bases, and 5 bases had no gene match. CDR3: CASSSLAGGVTDTQYF. The CDR3 DNA reads TGCGCCAGCAGCTCCCTAGCGGGGGGGGTGACAGATACGCAGTATTTT.

The chain uses TRBV27 and TRBJ2-3, with TRBD2 identical over 7 bases. The germline CDR1 and CDR2 sequences are MNHEY and SMNVEV (reference sequence). The CDR3 sequence is 16 residues long. Losses at the gene ends were 2 bases for V and 3 bases for J; bases not matched to a gene: 8. In DNA, the CDR3 is TGTGCCAGCAGTTTACGGGTGGGAGGGCCTACAGATACGCAGTATTTT. Residues: CASSLRVGGPTDTQYF.

On this clone: Distinct nucleotide sequences in the sample also encode this CDR3. This sequence joins TRBV19 and TRBJ1-2; 7 bases map to TRBD1. CDR3 length equals 13 residues. The junction had 4 bases not matched to a gene; V was cut back by 6 bases and J by 3 bases. The germline V gene encodes CDR1 LNHDA and CDR2 SQIVND (reference sequence). The CDR3 nucleotides are TGTGCCAGTAGCGACAGGGCCTACTATGGCTACACCTTC. It encodes CASSDRAYYGYTF.

The chain is built from TRBV29-1 and TRBJ2-3, with TRBD1 matching over 10 bases. Trimming removed 7 bases from V and 3 bases from J; junction bases left unmatched: 4. The CDR3 runs 13 residues. CDR1 is SQVTM and CDR2 is ANQGSEA in the germline V gene. The DNA of the CDR3 is TGCAGCGGGTGGACAGGGGGGACAGATACGCAGTATTTT. Translated, it gives CSGWTGGTDTQYF.

This clone has more than one count but fewer than ten. This chain links TRBV6-5 with TRBJ2-2, with D possibly matching TRBD2 (6 bases). The V gene's germline CDR1 is MNHEY and CDR2 SVGAGI. The V and J ends lost 6 bases and 6 bases respectively, with 17 bases between them. The CDR3 spans 15 residues. CDR3 nucleotides: TGTGCCAGCAGGAGGGACGGAGGGCTGCCCGGGGAGCTGTTTTTT. Translation gives CASRRDGGLPGELFF.

The chain combines TRBV6-5 with TRBJ2-3, with 9 bases fitting TRBD1. This CDR3 contains 16 residues. Germline assignment: CDR1 MNHEY and CDR2 SVGAGI. The ends lost 4 bases at V and 14 bases at J; junction bases unmatched: 19. The CDR3 loop is CASSSLDRGSLNLRYF. The CDR3 DNA is TGTGCCAGCAGTTCCCTTGACAGGGGGAGCCTTAATCTCCGGTATTTT.

J is TRBJ1-2 and V is TRBV29-1; 8 bases fit TRBD1. Trimming took 3 bases from V and 6 from J; bases not matched to a gene: 3. The CDR3 extends over 12 amino acids. Germline V CDR1 and CDR2: SQVTM, ANQGSEA. CDR3 nucleotides: TGCAGCGTTGACCGGACAGGGAATGGCTACACCTTC. It yields the protein CSVDRTGNGYTF.

This clone was seen a single time. The V and J genes are TRBV2 and TRBJ1-1, with 8 nucleotides matching TRBD1. Trimming at V came to 6 bases and at J to 4 bases, leaving 4 bases not matched to a gene. The CDR3 extends over 13 amino acids. CDR1 is SNHLY, CDR2 FYNNEI, per germline. This CDR3 is CASRMGQVTEAFF. DNA of the CDR3: TGTGCCAGCAGGATGGGACAGGTCACTGAAGCTTTCTTT.

CDR3 loop: CATSDSGQGEGNQPQHF. The CDR3 nucleotides read TGTGCCACCAGTGATTCCGGACAGGGAGAGGGCAATCAGCCCCAGCATTTT. J is TRBJ1-5 and V is TRBV24-1; 8 nucleotides line up with TRBD1. The germline CDR1 and CDR2 sequences are KGHDR and SFDVKD. This CDR3 contains 17 residues. The ends lost 2 bases at V and 2 bases at J; junction bases unmatched: 7.